Given below is one T cell receptor beta chain in context. What it binds is not known. This sample was taken from a study of CD8 T cells in Susac syndrome. Looked up from germline, CDR1 is SGDLS and CDR2 is YYNGEE. Deletions cut 4 bases from V and 1 base from J, with 18 bases between. The CDR3 consists of 16 residues. Broader study findings: The study acknowledged a relatively small number of individuals in its TCR sequencing and HLA analysis.

CD8+ and CD4+ T cells from blood underwent TCR beta sequencing, which was carried out in a high-throughput format. cDNA came from around 0.5 to 1 ug RNA primed by random hexamers. A single record per CDR3 protein comes from TCRdb applying MiXCR to the immunoSEQ multiplex PCR reads. The table records 250,000 to 350,000 distinct CDR3 sequences, around 83% of them present only once. This sequence joins TRBV9 and TRBJ2-7; the D gene is possibly TRBD2 (5 bases). The sample was CD8+ T cells from PBMCs. This sequence was found in a human donor with multiple sclerosis. The CDR3 sequence: CASSPDMRDYSYEQYF. DNA of the CDR3: TGTGCCAGCAGCCCCGACATGAGGGATTATTCCTACGAGCAGTACTTC.